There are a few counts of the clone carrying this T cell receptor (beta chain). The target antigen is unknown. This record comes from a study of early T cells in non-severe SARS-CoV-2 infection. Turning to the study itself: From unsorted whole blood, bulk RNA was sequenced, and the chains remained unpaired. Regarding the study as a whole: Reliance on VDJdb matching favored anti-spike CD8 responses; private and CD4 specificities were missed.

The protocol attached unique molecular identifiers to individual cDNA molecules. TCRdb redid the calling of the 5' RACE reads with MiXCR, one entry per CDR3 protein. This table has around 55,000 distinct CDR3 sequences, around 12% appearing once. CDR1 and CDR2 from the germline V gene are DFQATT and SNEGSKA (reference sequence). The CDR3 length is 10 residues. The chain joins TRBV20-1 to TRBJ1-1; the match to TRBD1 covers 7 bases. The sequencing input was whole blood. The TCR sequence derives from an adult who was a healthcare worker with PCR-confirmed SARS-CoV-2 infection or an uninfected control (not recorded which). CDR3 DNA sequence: TGCGCCCCAGGGGGCACTGAAGCTTTCTTT. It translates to CAPGGTEAFF.